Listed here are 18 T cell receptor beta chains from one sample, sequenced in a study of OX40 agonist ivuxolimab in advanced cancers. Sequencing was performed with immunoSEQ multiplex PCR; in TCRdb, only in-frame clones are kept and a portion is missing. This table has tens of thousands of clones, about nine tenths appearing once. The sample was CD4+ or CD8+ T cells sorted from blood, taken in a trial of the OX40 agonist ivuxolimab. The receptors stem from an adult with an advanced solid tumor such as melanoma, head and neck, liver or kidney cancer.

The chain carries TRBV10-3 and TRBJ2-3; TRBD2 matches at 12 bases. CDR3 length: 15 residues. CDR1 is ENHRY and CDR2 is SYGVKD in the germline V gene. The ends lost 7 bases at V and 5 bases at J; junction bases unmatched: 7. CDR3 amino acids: CAITRTSGDIDTQYF. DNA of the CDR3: TGTGCCATCACTAGGACTAGCGGGGACATAGATACGCAGTATTTT.

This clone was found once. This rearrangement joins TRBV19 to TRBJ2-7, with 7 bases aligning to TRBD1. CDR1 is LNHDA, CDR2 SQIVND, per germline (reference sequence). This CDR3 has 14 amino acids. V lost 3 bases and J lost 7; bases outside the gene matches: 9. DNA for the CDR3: TGTGCCAGTAGTATCAGGGGACAGTGGGGAGAGCAGTACTTC. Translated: CASSIRGQWGEQYF.

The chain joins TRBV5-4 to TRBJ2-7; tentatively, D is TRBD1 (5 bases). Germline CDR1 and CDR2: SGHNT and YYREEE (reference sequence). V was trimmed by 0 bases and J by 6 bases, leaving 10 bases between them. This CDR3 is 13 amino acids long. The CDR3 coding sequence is TGTGCCAGCAGCTTGGTCGTAGGGGTCGAGCAGTACTTC. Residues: CASSLVVGVEQYF.

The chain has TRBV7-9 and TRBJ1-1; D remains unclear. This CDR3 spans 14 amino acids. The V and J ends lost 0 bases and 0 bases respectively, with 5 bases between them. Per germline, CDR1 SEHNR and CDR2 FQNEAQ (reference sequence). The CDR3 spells CASSLASMNTEAFF. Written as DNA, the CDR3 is TGTGCCAGCAGCTTAGCATCCATGAACACTGAAGCTTTCTTT.

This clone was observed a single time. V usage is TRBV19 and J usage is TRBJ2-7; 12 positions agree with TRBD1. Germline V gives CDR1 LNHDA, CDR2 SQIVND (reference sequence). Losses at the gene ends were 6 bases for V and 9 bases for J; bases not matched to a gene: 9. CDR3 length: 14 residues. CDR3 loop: CASRVPGQGAGQYF. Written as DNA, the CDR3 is TGTGCCAGTAGGGTACCGGGACAGGGGGCCGGGCAGTACTTC.

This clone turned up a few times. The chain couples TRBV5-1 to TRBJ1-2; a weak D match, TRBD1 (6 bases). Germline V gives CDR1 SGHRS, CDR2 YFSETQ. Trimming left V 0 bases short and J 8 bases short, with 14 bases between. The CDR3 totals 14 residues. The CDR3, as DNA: TGCGCCAGCAGCTTGGCCGAAGTAGGGGGAGGCTACACCTTC. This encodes CASSLAEVGGGYTF. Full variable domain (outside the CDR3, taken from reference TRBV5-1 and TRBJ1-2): KAGVTQTPRYLIKTRGQQVTLSCSPISGHRSVSWYQQTPGQGLQFLFEYFSETQRNKGNFPGRFSGRQFSNSRSEMNVSTLELGDSALYLCASSLAEVGGGYTFGSGTRLTVV.

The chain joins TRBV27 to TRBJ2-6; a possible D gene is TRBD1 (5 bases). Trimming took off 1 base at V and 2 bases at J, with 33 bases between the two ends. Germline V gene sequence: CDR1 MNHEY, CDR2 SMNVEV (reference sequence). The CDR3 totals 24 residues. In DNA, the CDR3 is TGTGCCAGCAGTTTATTGTGGGTACCTGGACCCAGGAAATCAGGGATGCCTGGGGCCAACGTCCTGACTTTC. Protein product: CASSLLWVPGPRKSGMPGANVLTF. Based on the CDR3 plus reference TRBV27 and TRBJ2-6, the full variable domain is EAQVTQNPRYLITVTGKKLTVTCSQNMNHEYMSWYRQDPGLGLRQIYYSMNVEVTDKGDVPEGYKVSRKEKRNFPLILESPSPNQTSLYFCASSLLWVPGPRKSGMPGANVLTFGAGSRLTVL.

The CDR3 sequence: CASSPNYSEQFF. The CDR3 region has the DNA TGTGCCAGCAGTCCAAACTATAGTGAGCAGTTCTTC. The chain has TRBV27 and TRBJ2-1; D remains unclear. V was trimmed by 5 bases and J by 9 bases, leaving 11 bases between them. Germline V CDR1 and CDR2: MNHEY, SMNVEV (reference sequence). The CDR3 is 12 amino acids.

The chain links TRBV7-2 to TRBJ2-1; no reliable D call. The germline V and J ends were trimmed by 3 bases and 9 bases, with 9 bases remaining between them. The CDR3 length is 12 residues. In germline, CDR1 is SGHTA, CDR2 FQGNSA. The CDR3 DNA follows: TGTGCCAGCAGCTTCGGACGGATTGAGCAGTTCTTC. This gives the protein CASSFGRIEQFF.

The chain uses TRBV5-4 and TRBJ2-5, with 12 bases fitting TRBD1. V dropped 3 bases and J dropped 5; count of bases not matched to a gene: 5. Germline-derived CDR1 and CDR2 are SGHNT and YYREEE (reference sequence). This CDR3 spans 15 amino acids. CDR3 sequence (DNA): TGTGCCAGCAGCTCCCGGGACAGGGGGCGGGAGACCCAGTACTTC. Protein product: CASSSRDRGRETQYF.

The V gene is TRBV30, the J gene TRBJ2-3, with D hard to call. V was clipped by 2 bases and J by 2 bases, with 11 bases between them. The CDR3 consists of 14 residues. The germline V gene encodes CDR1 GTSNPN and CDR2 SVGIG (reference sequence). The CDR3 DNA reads TGTGCCTGGAGTATCGGCAGTGACACAGATACGCAGTATTTT. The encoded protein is CAWSIGSDTDTQYF.

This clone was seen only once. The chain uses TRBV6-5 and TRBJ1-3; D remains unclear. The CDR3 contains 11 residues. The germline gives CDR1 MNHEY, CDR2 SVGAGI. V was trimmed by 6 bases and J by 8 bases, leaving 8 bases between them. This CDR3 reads CASSTGDTIYF. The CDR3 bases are TGTGCCAGCAGCACGGGAGACACCATATATTTT.

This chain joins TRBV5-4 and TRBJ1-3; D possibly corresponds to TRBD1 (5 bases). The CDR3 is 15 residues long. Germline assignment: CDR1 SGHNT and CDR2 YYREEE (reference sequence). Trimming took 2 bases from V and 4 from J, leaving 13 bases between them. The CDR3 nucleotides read TGTGCCAGCAGCTTCATGGGACCTGCCGGAAACACCATATATTTT. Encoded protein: CASSFMGPAGNTIYF.

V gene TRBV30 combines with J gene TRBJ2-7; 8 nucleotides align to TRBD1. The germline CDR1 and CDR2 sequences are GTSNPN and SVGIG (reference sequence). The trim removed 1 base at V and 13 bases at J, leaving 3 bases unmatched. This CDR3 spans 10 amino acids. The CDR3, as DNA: TGTGCCTGGAGTGGGGACAGGCCTTACTTC. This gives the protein CAWSGDRPYF.

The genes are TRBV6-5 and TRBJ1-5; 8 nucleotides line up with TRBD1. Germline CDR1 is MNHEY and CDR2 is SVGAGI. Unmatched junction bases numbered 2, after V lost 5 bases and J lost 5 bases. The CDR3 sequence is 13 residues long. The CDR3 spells CASSPTGDQPQHF. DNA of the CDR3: TGTGCCAGCAGTCCGACAGGGGATCAGCCCCAGCATTTT.

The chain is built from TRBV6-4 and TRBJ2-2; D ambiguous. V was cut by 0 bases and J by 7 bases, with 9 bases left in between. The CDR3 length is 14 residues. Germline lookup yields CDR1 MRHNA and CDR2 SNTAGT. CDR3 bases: TGTGCCAGCAGTGACTCTTTCATGGGCGGGGAGCTGTTTTTT. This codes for CASSDSFMGGELFF.

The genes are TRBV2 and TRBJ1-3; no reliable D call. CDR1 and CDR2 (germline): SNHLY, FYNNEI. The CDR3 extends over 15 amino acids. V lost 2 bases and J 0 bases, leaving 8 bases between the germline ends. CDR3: CASSETPRSGNTIYF. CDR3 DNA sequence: TGTGCCAGCAGTGAAACACCTCGCTCTGGAAACACCATATATTTT.

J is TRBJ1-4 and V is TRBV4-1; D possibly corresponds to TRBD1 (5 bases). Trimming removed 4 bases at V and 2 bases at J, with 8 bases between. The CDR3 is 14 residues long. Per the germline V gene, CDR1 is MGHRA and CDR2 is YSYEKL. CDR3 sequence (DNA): TGCGCCAGCAGCCCGGGACGGACTAATGAAAAACTGTTTTTT. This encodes CASSPGRTNEKLFF.